Listed below are T cell receptor beta chains from one sample, sequenced in a study of blood T cells in healthy people across ages. TCRdb reprocessed the 5' RACE reads with MiXCR, giving one entry per CDR3 protein. The table has around 1.7 million distinct CDR3 sequences, roughly 27% seen once. The sample consisted of blood. These receptors were taken from a woman in her thirties in good health. The CDR3 runs from the conserved cysteine through the conserved F or W. A D gene is named only where the DNA matches it firmly. Not all rows give a size; the values are once, few, many and, for expanded clones, a class.

13 | TRBD2 | NA | TRBJ2-5 | TRBV3-1 | TGTGCCAGCTTGCGGGAGGGCTCCGGGACCCAGTACTTC | CASLREGSGTQYF
17 | TRBD2 | NA | TRBJ2-7 | TRBV11-2 | TGTGCCAGCAGGCATGTTGTCGGGCTAGCGGACTACAATGAGCAGTACTTC | CASRHVVGLADYNEQYF
17 | TRBD1 | NA | TRBJ1-6 | TRBV5-6 | TGTGCCAGCAGCTTGCGAGTCGGGACAGGGAGAAATTCACCCCTCCACTTT | CASSLRVGTGRNSPLHF
14 | NA | NA | TRBJ2-1 | TRBV7-2 | TGTGCCAGCCTCCTAGCTGGCGGGAATGGTGAGCAGTTCTTC | CASLLAGGNGEQFF
12 | NA | NA | TRBJ1-2 | TRBV5-6 | TGTGCCAGCAGCTCCACCGTTGATGGCTACACCTTC | CASSSTVDGYTF
16 | TRBD2 | NA | TRBJ2-7 | TRBV28 | TGTGCCAACAGTTCTCCGAAGCGGGAGGCAACCTACGAGCAGTACTTC | CANSSPKREATYEQYF
15 | TRBD1 | NA | TRBJ2-7 | TRBV5-1 | TGCGCCAGCAGCTTGACCGACAGGGACCAGTACGAGCAGTACTTC | CASSLTDRDQYEQYF
13 | NA | many | TRBJ2-2 | TRBV29-1 | TGCAGCGTTGACCGCGGAAACACCGGGGAGCTGTTTTTT | CSVDRGNTGELFF
13 | NA | few | TRBJ2-3 | TRBV7-2 | TGTGCCAGCAGCTTAGAGTGGACAGATACGCAGTATTTT | CASSLEWTDTQYF
15 | TRBD2 | NA | TRBJ2-7 | TRBV29-1 | TGCAGCGTTGAAGAGACCGGGAGGAAGTCCTACGAGCAGTACTTC | CSVEETGRKSYEQYF
16 | TRBD1 | NA | TRBJ2-3 | TRBV5-1 | TGCGCCAGCAACGCCGCTAGGGACAGGGTTTCAGATACGCAGTATTTT | CASNAARDRVSDTQYF
18 | TRBD1 | many | TRBJ2-2 | TRBV28 | TGTGCCAGCAGGGGGTTCTATGACAGGGGCGCTAACACCGGGGAGCTGTTTTTT | CASRGFYDRGANTGELFF